This is a list of T cell receptor beta chains from one sample in a study of shared clonotypes between healthy human individuals. Clones were read by immunoSEQ multiplex PCR, and TCRdb kept only the in-frame ones, dropping some. The table lists about 2.4 million clones, more than 85% of them singletons. Sequencing was carried out using naive CD4+ T cells from PBMCs. These receptors came from a man between 18 and 29 years old in good health. Some clones in this sample may be carry-over from other donors' samples. Both conserved end residues are part of each CDR3. The order of the fields is V gene, clone size, CDR3 protein. Rows may omit the clone size; those that give it use once, few, many or a size class.

V gene: TRBV7-2; clone size: NA; CDR3 protein: CASSYYTGSTEAFF
V gene: TRBV5-1; clone size: once; CDR3 protein: CASSLRQGASYEQYF
V gene: TRBV28; clone size: NA; CDR3 protein: CASTNPQRSLFF
V gene: TRBV28; clone size: NA; CDR3 protein: CASSDYQPQHF
V gene: TRBV2; clone size: NA; CDR3 protein: CASAYSGTGSYEQYF
V gene: TRBV5-4; clone size: NA; CDR3 protein: CASSLYSDSTQPQHF
V gene: TRBV29-1; clone size: NA; CDR3 protein: CSVVGLAGGAGEQFF
V gene: TRBV11-2; clone size: NA; CDR3 protein: CASTTRSYRGDYGYTF
V gene: TRBV7-8; clone size: NA; CDR3 protein: CASSFGRDYGYTF
V gene: TRBV18; clone size: NA; CDR3 protein: CASSPLGGAGEEKNEQFF
V gene: TRBV6-1; clone size: few; CDR3 protein: CASSEAGLYGTEAFF
V gene: TRBV5-1; clone size: once; CDR3 protein: CASSLGGTNSNQPQHF
V gene: TRBV4-1; clone size: NA; CDR3 protein: CASSLASVGEWSPLHF
V gene: TRBV27; clone size: once; CDR3 protein: CASSSRQARGYGYTF
V gene: TRBV11-2; clone size: NA; CDR3 protein: CASSLGLAEGLETQYF
V gene: TRBV14; clone size: NA; CDR3 protein: CASSLTWGTKNIQYF
V gene: TRBV11-3; clone size: NA; CDR3 protein: CASSLVVSGSYNEQFF
V gene: TRBV28; clone size: once; CDR3 protein: CASSLGLIGELFF
V gene: TRBV29-1; clone size: NA; CDR3 protein: CSAALGPRGYEQYF
V gene: TRBV7-9; clone size: NA; CDR3 protein: CASTETGDTGELFF
V gene: TRBV6-5; clone size: NA; CDR3 protein: CASFDGDGELFF
V gene: TRBV9; clone size: NA; CDR3 protein: CASSVGQGFNTEAFF
V gene: TRBV7-2; clone size: NA; CDR3 protein: CASSRRRGQVNQPQHF
V gene: TRBV6-6; clone size: NA; CDR3 protein: CASRATGGSTNEKLFF
V gene: TRBV28; clone size: once; CDR3 protein: CASSFSEGAPYGTNEKLFF
V gene: TRBV18; clone size: NA; CDR3 protein: CASSPVAAGANVLTF
V gene: TRBV2; clone size: NA; CDR3 protein: CASKVQETQYF
V gene: TRBV30; clone size: NA; CDR3 protein: CAWRMTGSYGYTF
V gene: TRBV6-1; clone size: NA; CDR3 protein: CASMAGASYEQYF
V gene: TRBV11-2; clone size: once; CDR3 protein: CASSLGPTFSGNTIYF
V gene: TRBV29-1; clone size: once; CDR3 protein: CSVAKNTPGAWGTGELFF
V gene: TRBV18; clone size: NA; CDR3 protein: CASSHAGTRGNEQFF
V gene: TRBV7-6; clone size: NA; CDR3 protein: CASSQDRGDQETQYF
V gene: TRBV18; clone size: few; CDR3 protein: CASSRGQGVTPYQPQHF
V gene: TRBV7-9; clone size: NA; CDR3 protein: CASSLPQGALSFGNTIYF
V gene: TRBV5-1; clone size: few; CDR3 protein: CASSEGQRGELFF
V gene: TRBV30; clone size: NA; CDR3 protein: CAWSPDRGDGYTF
V gene: TRBV28; clone size: NA; CDR3 protein: CASSFGGQFSYEQYF
V gene: TRBV2; clone size: once; CDR3 protein: CASSAGRTPNTGELFF
V gene: TRBV1; clone size: few; CDR3 protein: CTSSQAGCGYTF
V gene: TRBV30; clone size: NA; CDR3 protein: CAWTYRGRGQSGTQYF
V gene: TRBV5-1; clone size: NA; CDR3 protein: CASSLAGQGNFEQYF
V gene: TRBV6-5; clone size: NA; CDR3 protein: CASSYTRVTFNYGYTF
V gene: TRBV18; clone size: NA; CDR3 protein: CASSPPSGPRTEAFF
V gene: TRBV27; clone size: NA; CDR3 protein: CASSLFSGSYNEQFF